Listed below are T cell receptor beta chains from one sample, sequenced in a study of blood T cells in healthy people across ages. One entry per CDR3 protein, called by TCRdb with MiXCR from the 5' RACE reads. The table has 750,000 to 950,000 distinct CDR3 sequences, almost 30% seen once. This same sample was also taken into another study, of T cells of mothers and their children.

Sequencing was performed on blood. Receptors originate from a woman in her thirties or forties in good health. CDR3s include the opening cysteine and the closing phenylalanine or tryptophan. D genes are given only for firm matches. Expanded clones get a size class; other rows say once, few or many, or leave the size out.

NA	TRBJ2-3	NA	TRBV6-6	TGTGCCAGCAGTTACTTGATCGTGGGGGTCCCAGATACGCAGTATTTT	CASSYLIVGVPDTQYF
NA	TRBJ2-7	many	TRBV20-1	TGCAGTGCTAGAAAGGACCGCACCTACGAGCAGTACTTC	CSARKDRTYEQYF
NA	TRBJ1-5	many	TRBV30	TGTGCCTGGAGTCCACCTCGGACGGCCGGCAATCAGCCCCAGCATTTT	CAWSPPRTAGNQPQHF
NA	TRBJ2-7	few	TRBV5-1	TGCGCCAGCAGCTTGGCCCCGGGAACAACTTACGAGCAGTACTTC	CASSLAPGTTYEQYF
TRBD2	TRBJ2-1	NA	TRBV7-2	TGTGCCAGCAGTGGACTAGGATACAATGAGCAGTTCTTC	CASSGLGYNEQFF
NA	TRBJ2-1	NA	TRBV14	TGTGCCAGCAGCCAAGACCCTGCAACAGGCACTACTAGCTCCTACAATGAGCAGTTCTTC	CASSQDPATGTTSSYNEQFF
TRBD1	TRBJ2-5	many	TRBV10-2	TGCGCCAGCAGTGGCAGGCCAAGGGGGCGAGAGACCCAGTACTTC	CASSGRPRGRETQYF
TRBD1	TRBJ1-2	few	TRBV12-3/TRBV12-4	TGTGCCAGCAGTTTAACATCAGGGGGGGGCTACACCTTC	CASSLTSGGGYTF
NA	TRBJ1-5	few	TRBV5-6	TGTGCCAGCAGCTTTGGGGGGGGTGGCAATCAACCCCAGCATTTT	CASSFGGGGNQPQHF
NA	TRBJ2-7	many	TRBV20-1	TGCAGTGCTCCTCATCCGGGACAAACGACCTACGAGCAGTACTTC	CSAPHPGQTTYEQYF
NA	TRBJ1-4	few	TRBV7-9	TGTGCCAGCAGCTTAGGGGACCTCAACACGGGTGAAAAACTGTTTTTT	CASSLGDLNTGEKLFF
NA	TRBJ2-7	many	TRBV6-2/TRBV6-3	TGTGCCAGCAGCGACCCCCGTTACGAGCAGTACTTC	CASSDPRYEQYF
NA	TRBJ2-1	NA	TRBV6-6	TGTGCCAGCAGAACCGGGACGTACAATGAGCAGTTCTTC	CASRTGTYNEQFF
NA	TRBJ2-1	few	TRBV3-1	TGTGCCAGCAGCCCGCAGGCACTCTACAATGAGCAGTTCTTC	CASSPQALYNEQFF
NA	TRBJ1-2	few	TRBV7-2	TGTGCCAGCAGCCCTCGGGCCACCCACGGCTACACCTTC	CASSPRATHGYTF
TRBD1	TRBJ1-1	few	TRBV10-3	TGTGCCATCAGCAACCAGGGGGTCTTCCCTGAAGCTTTCTTT	CAISNQGVFPEAFF
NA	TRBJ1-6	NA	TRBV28	TGTGCCAGCAGAACCACAGGGCGTGATTCACCCCTCCACTTT	CASRTTGRDSPLHF
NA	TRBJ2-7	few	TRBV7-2	TGTGCCAGCAGCTTAACCGAAAACTACGAGCAGTACTTC	CASSLTENYEQYF
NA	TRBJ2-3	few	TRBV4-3	TGCGCCAGCAGCCCACAACCCGGTACTAGGATATCAGTTACGCAGTATTTT	CASSPQPGTRISVTQYF
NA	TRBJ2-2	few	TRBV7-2	TGTGCCAGCAGCAAACGGCCAGACACTGGCGGGGAGCTGTTTTTT	CASSKRPDTGGELFF
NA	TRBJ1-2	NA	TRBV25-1	TGTGCCAGCAGTGAATCGACAGTTGATGGCTACACCTTC	CASSESTVDGYTF
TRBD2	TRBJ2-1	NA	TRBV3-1	TGTGCCAGCAGCCTCGAGAAGACTAGCGGGGGCCCCGATGAGCAGTTCTTC	CASSLEKTSGGPDEQFF
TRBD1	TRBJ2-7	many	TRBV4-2	TGTGCCAGCAGCCAACCGGGACAGGGATCGGATGAGCAGTACTTC	CASSQPGQGSDEQYF